The entry that follows covers one T cell receptor beta chain sequence. The antigen is unknown. Using immunoSEQ multiplex PCR, the repertoire was profiled, and TCRdb retains in-frame clones only, with some absent. The table lists over 85,000 clones, about 90% of them singletons. Germline CDR1 is LGHDT and CDR2 is YNNKEL (reference sequence). The length of the CDR3 is 13 residues. V lost 0 bases, J lost 6 bases, and 6 bases lay in between. This record comes from a study of T cell responses to AZD1222 COVID-19 vaccine. General study points: After the peak T cell response, and only then, were repertoires sampled. Females outnumbered males among donors, who were mostly white British; clonal diversity was possibly underestimated. Reportedly, nearly half the spike-specific TCRs target unmutated variant regions. Spike-wide vaccine-associated CD4 TCRs dominated at 160-218 and 743-854.

This specimen was peripheral blood, taken on day 0 of AZD1222 vaccination. This sequence was found in an adult in good health. This chain uses TRBV3-1 (or the pseudogene TRBV3-2) with TRBJ1-5; D is undetermined. For the CDR3, the DNA is TGTGCCAGCAGCCAAGACACCTCTCAGCCCCAGCATTTT. It specifies CASSQDTSQPQHF.